This T cell receptor (beta chain) stems from a study of T cell responses to AZD1222 COVID-19 vaccine. Study results and limitations: Increases in Spike-specific TCR breadth and depth were seen after two AZD1222 doses. Targets within unmutated variant regions were reportedly found for nearly half of spike-specific TCRs. In all cases, repertoires were sampled only after the peak T cell response.

Germline V lookup: CDR1 SGHDN, CDR2 FVKESK. The CDR3 sequence is 16 residues long. V dropped 4 bases and J dropped 0; count of bases not matched to a gene: 6. Turning to this clone: Its antigen remains unknown.

Using immunoSEQ multiplex PCR, the repertoire was profiled, and TCRdb retains in-frame clones only, with some absent. The sample consists of under 200,000 clones, about 92% of them appearing once. This TCR was sampled from an adult who received the AZD1222 COVID-19 vaccine. This specimen consisted of peripheral blood, obtained 28 days after the second AZD1222 dose. V usage is TRBV14 and J usage is TRBJ2-3, with TRBD2 identical over 8 bases. CDR3 region: CASSPIGTRSTDTQYF. CDR3 nucleotide sequence: TGTGCCAGCAGCCCTATCGGGACTAGGAGCACAGATACGCAGTATTTT.